This T cell receptor (beta chain) originates from a study of radiation and T cells in renal cell carcinoma. Remarks on this clone: Its matching antigen is unknown.

The protocol was immunoSEQ multiplex PCR, while the TCRdb copy is restricted to in-frame clones and leaves out a portion. Of more than 65,000 clones listed, roughly 85% are singletons. The study, taken as a whole, reports: In blood, top tumor clones expanded by 2 weeks, shrinking by 4.

Looked up from germline, CDR1 is SGHVS and CDR2 is FQNEAQ. There are 15 residues in the CDR3. Unmatched junction bases numbered 3, after V lost 5 bases and J lost 1 base. Time point meaning: blood 2 weeks post-SBRT. Indicated treatment: 15 Gy SBRT to primary tumor, nephrectomy 4 weeks later. The sequence was obtained from a woman in her 50s with renal cell carcinoma. This rearrangement joins TRBV7-8 to TRBJ2-1; 9 bases are shared with TRBD2. The source material was blood, sampled from a patient whose treatment included radiotherapy and nephrectomy. As DNA, the CDR3 is TGTGCCAGCAGCCGTACTAGCGGGTCCTACAATGAGCAGTTCTTC. Translating gives CASSRTSGSYNEQFF.